This T cell receptor (beta chain) was observed in a study of OX40 agonist ivuxolimab in advanced cancers. Assay: immunoSEQ multiplex PCR; the TCRdb copy retains only in-frame clones and omits some. There are over 70,000 clones in the sample; roughly nine tenths occur only once, and about 0.2% lies in the top ten. Germline CDR1 SGDLS, CDR2 YYNGEE. This CDR3 is 13 amino acids long. Trimming removed 0 bases from V and 6 bases from J, with 8 bases in between. This clonotype originated in an adult with an advanced solid tumor such as melanoma, head and neck, liver or kidney cancer. This chain joins TRBV9 and TRBJ2-3; D gene unclear. Material: CD4+ or CD8+ T cells sorted from blood, obtained in a trial of the OX40 agonist ivuxolimab. CDR3 bases: TGTGCCAGCAGCGTAGCTACAAGGGATACGCAGTATTTT. It is translated as CASSVATRDTQYF.